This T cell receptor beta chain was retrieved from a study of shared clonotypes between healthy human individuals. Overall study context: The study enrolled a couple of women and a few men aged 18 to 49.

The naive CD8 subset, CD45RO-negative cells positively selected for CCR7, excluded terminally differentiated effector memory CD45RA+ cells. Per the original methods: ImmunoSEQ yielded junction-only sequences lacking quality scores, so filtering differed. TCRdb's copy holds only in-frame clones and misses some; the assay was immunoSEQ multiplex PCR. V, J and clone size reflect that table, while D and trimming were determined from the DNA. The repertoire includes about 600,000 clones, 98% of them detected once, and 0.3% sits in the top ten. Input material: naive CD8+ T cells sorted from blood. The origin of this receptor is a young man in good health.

The CDR3 spells CASSFDGFDTGELFF. The DNA of the CDR3 is TGTGCCAGCAGCTTTGACGGATTTGACACCGGGGAGCTGTTTTTT. The V and J genes are TRBV5-5 and TRBJ2-2; no firm D call. Germline V gene data show CDR1 as SGHKS and CDR2 as YYEKEE (reference sequence). This CDR3 region has 15 residues. V lost 2 bases and J 3 bases, leaving 11 bases between the germline ends.